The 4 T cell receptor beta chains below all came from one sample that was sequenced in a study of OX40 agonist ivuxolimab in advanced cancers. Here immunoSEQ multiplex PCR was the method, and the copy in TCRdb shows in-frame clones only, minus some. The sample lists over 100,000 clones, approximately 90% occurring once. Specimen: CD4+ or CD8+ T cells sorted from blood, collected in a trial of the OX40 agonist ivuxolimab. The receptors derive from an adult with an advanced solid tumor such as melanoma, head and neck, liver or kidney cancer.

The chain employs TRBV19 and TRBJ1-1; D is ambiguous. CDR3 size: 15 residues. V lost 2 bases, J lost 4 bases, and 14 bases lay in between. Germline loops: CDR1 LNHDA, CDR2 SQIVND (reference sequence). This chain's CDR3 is CASSIRGPWGTEAFF. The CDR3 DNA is TGTGCCAGTAGTATAAGAGGACCGTGGGGCACTGAAGCTTTCTTT.

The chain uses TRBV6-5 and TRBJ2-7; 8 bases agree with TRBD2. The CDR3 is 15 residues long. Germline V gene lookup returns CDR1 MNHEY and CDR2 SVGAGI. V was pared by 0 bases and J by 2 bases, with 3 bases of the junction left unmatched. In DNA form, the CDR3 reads TGTGCCAGCAGTTACTCGACGGGAGGGGCCTACGAGCAGTACTTC. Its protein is CASSYSTGGAYEQYF.

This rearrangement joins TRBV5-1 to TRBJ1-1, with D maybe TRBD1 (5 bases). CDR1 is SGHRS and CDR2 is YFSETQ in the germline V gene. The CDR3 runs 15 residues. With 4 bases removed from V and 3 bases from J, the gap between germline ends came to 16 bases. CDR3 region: CASSIQTVGDTEAFF. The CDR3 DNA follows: TGCGCCAGCAGCATCCAAACAGTGGGGGACACTGAAGCTTTCTTT.

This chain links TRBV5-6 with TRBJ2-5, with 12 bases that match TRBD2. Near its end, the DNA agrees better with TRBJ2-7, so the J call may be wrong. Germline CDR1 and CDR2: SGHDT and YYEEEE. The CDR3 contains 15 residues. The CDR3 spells CASSPTSGGAYEQYF. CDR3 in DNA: TGTGCCAGCAGCCCGACTAGCGGGGGAGCCTACGAGCAGTACTTC.